A selection of T cell receptor beta chains follows, all from one sample in a study of T-cell memory formation after mild COVID-19. TCRdb analysed the 5' RACE reads with MiXCR anew, one entry per CDR3 protein. The sample holds around 250,000 distinct CDR3 sequences, 8% to 9.5% seen once. Sequencing was done on a sample of PBMCs or a T cell subset sorted from them (not recorded which). The receptors stem from a man aged 18 to 35 who had mild COVID-19 (a few samples of this study predate the infection). Cell type and time point are not known. Each CDR3 is given with its conserved first and last residue. A D gene is named only where the DNA matches it firmly. Not all rows give a size; the values are once, few, many and, for expanded clones, a class.

CDR3 length | J gene | D gene | clone size | V gene | CDR3 protein | CDR3 DNA
15 | TRBJ2-1 | . | . | TRBV6-5 | CASSYSTRGGNEQFF | TGTGCCAGCAGTTACTCGACGAGGGGGGGCAATGAGCAGTTCTTC
15 | TRBJ1-1 | TRBD1 | few | TRBV6-2/TRBV6-3 | CASSAWTGMNTEAFF | TGTGCCAGCAGTGCCTGGACAGGGATGAACACTGAAGCTTTCTTT
14 | TRBJ1-4 | . | few | TRBV12-3/TRBV12-4 | CASSLGGGDEKLFF | TGTGCCAGCAGTTTAGGGGGCGGGGATGAAAAACTGTTTTTT
18 | TRBJ2-2 | TRBD2 | few | TRBV3-1 | CASSRASGGHTNTGELFF | TGTGCCAGCAGCCGGGCTAGCGGGGGACATACGAACACCGGGGAGCTGTTTTTT
14 | TRBJ1-2 | . | . | TRBV7-9 | CASSQAGKEYGYTF | TGTGCCAGCAGCCAGGCAGGAAAAGAATATGGCTACACCTTC
13 | TRBJ2-3 | TRBD2 | . | TRBV10-3 | CAIKTSGTDTQYF | TGTGCCATCAAAACTAGCGGAACAGATACGCAGTATTTT
14 | TRBJ1-2 | TRBD1 | few | TRBV5-1 | CASSPGTGAYGYTF | TGCGCCAGCAGCCCCGGGACAGGGGCCTATGGCTACACCTTC
16 | TRBJ2-2 | . | many | TRBV11-2 | CASSLRVFANTGELFF | TGTGCCAGCAGCCTGCGTGTGTTCGCGAACACCGGGGAGCTGTTTTTT
12 | TRBJ1-1 | TRBD1 | few | TRBV20-1 | CSAWDRGAEAFF | TGCAGTGCTTGGGACAGGGGCGCTGAAGCTTTCTTT
14 | TRBJ1-1 | TRBD1 | . | TRBV12-3/TRBV12-4 | CASSKTGSETEAFF | TGTGCCAGCAGTAAGACAGGGAGTGAGACTGAAGCTTTCTTT
14 | TRBJ2-3 | TRBD2 | few | TRBV20-1 | CSVPGLAGEDTQYF | TGCAGTGTCCCGGGACTAGCGGGGGAAGATACGCAGTATTTT
15 | TRBJ2-3 | . | few | TRBV20-1 | CSARAGSTSTDTQYF | TGCAGTGCTAGAGCCGGCAGTACTAGCACAGATACGCAGTATTTT
15 | TRBJ1-4 | TRBD1 | few | TRBV6-6 | CASSEGASSNEKLFF | TGTGCCAGCAGTGAGGGGGCGTCGTCTAATGAAAAACTGTTTTTT
8 | TRBJ2-7 | . | . | TRBV7-7 | CASYEQYF | TGTGCCAGCTACGAGCAGTACTTC